These 23 T cell receptor beta chains originate from one sample sequenced in a study of T cell repertoires in cytomegalovirus infection. MiXCR, applied by TCRdb to the reads, yields one record per CDR3 protein. The table has fewer than 550,000 distinct CDR3 sequences, 16% seen once. The sample consisted of CD8+ T cells from PBMCs. These receptors came from a human donor in good health (CMV status not recorded). Some clones in this sample may be carry-over from other donors' samples.

This clonotype was counted only a few times. The rearrangement links TRBV6-6 to TRBJ2-1; possible D gene TRBD2, 5 bases. The CDR3 loop spans 14 amino acids. Trimming removed 2 bases from V and 4 bases from J, with 9 bases in between. Germline CDR1 is MNHNY and CDR2 is SVGAGI (reference sequence). The CDR3 spells CASSYAGLYNEQFF. The CDR3 nucleotides read TGTGCCAGCAGTTACGCTGGACTGTACAATGAGCAGTTCTTC.

This chain joins TRBV3-1 and TRBJ2-5; 8 bases are a match to TRBD2. The V gene's germline CDR1 is LGHDT and CDR2 YNNKEL (reference sequence). V was clipped by 0 bases and J by 3 bases; unmatched bases: 12. The CDR3 is 18 residues long. Here the CDR3 DNA reads TGTGCCAGCAGCCAAGATCTGGGGCGGGAGGTGATGGAAGAGACCCAGTACTTC. Residues: CASSQDLGREVMEETQYF.

This clonotype was seen repeatedly, ten times or more. The rearrangement uses TRBV27 and TRBJ2-6, with TRBD2 matching 7 bases. Germline trimming cut 8 bases from V and 2 bases from J; bases unmatched to any gene: 6. Germline V CDR1 and CDR2: MNHEY, SMNVEV (reference sequence). This CDR3 contains 15 residues. DNA of the CDR3: TGTGCCAGCGCCTCGGGGAGGGCTGGGGCCAACGTCCTGACTTTC. Translated, it gives CASASGRAGANVLTF. Based on the CDR3 plus reference TRBV27 and TRBJ2-6, the full variable domain is EAQVTQNPRYLITVTGKKLTVTCSQNMNHEYMSWYRQDPGLGLRQIYYSMNVEVTDKGDVPEGYKVSRKEKRNFPLILESPSPNQTSLYFCASASGRAGANVLTFGAGSRLTVL.

This clonotype came up once. The CDR3 loop is CASSPVGTVPARNNEQFF. The CDR3 DNA reads TGTGCCAGCAGCCCAGTGGGGACAGTCCCCGCGCGGAATAATGAGCAGTTCTTC. This sequence joins TRBV3-1 and TRBJ2-1; 7 positions agree with TRBD1. The V gene's germline CDR1 is LGHDT and CDR2 YNNKEL (reference sequence). Losses at the gene ends were 4 bases for V and 7 bases for J; bases not matched to a gene: 19. The CDR3 totals 18 residues.

At least ten counts were recorded for this clonotype. The chain employs TRBV14 and TRBJ2-1; 9 positions match TRBD2. Germline V gives CDR1 SGHDN, CDR2 FVKESK. V lost 0 bases, J lost 0 bases, and 15 bases stayed unmatched. CDR3 length: 21 amino acids. Here the CDR3 reads CASSQDWTDLAGYSSYNEQFF. The DNA for the CDR3 is TGTGCCAGCAGCCAAGATTGGACTGACCTAGCGGGGTATAGCTCCTACAATGAGCAGTTCTTC.

A note on this clonotype: This sequence may be a read error, since a much larger clone differs from it by one base. The CDR3 does not end in the conserved phenylalanine or tryptophan, so this is likely a read error. The DNA of the CDR3 is TGTGCCAGCAGCATTACAGGGATCGGGACTAGCGGGGGCTCCTACGAGCAGTACTTA. It specifies CASSITGIGTSGGSYEQYL. This rearrangement joins TRBV7-3 to TRBJ2-7; 14 bases match TRBD2. This CDR3 has 19 amino acids. Unmatched junction bases numbered 12, after V lost 5 bases and J lost 0 bases. Germline CDR1 SGHTA, CDR2 FQGTGA.

At least ten counts were recorded for this clonotype. This chain connects TRBV28 to TRBJ2-7, with 8 nucleotides matching TRBD1. The CDR3 consists of 15 residues. Germline CDR1 is MDHEN and CDR2 is SYDVKM. V lost 2 bases to trimming and J lost 0 bases; unmatched junction nucleotides: 3. CDR3 in amino acids: CASSLRGTGSYEQYF. In DNA, the CDR3 is TGTGCCAGCAGTTTAAGAGGGACAGGCTCCTACGAGCAGTACTTC.

In this sample, this clonotype turned up many times. This sequence joins TRBV12-3 or TRBV12-4 and TRBJ1-1; 9 nucleotides line up with TRBD1. J was trimmed by 1 base and V by 6 bases; bases with no gene match: 9. CDR3 length: 16 amino acids. DNA of the CDR3: TGTGCCAGCAGACCTCCCGGGACAGGGAAGAACACTGAAGCTTTCTTT. Its protein product is CASRPPGTGKNTEAFF.

Ten or more counts support this clonotype. The chain couples TRBV12-3 or TRBV12-4 to TRBJ2-7, with D tentatively TRBD1 (6 bases). The CDR3 extends over 16 amino acids. The ends were cut back, 2 bases at V and 0 bases at J, with 14 bases in the middle. CDR3 loop: CASSLKYRAISYEQYF. The CDR3 DNA reads TGTGCCAGCAGTTTAAAGTACAGGGCAATCTCCTACGAGCAGTACTTC.

Only a few counts were recorded for this clonotype. This rearrangement joins TRBV28 to TRBJ2-3; D call uncertain. The germline CDR1 and CDR2 sequences are MDHEN and SYDVKM. V was cut by 7 bases and J by 13 bases, with 21 bases left in between. This CDR3 has 13 residues. The CDR3 reads CASNLGMRSKEYF. The CDR3 DNA reads TGTGCCAGCAACCTGGGAATGCGGAGTAAGGAGTATTTT.

This clonotype was observed a few times. V usage is TRBV28 and J usage is TRBJ2-1; D might be TRBD1 (5 bases). The V gene's germline CDR1 is MDHEN and CDR2 SYDVKM. V dropped 5 bases and J dropped 9 bases, with 14 bases sitting between them. This CDR3 region has 13 residues. CDR3 bases: TGTGCCAGCAGTCCCCCCCGACAGTTTGAGCAGTTCTTC. It codes for CASSPPRQFEQFF.

This clonotype was found a few times. The V gene is TRBV15, the J gene TRBJ2-1; the D is unclear. V was pared by 0 bases and J by 9 bases, with 6 bases between. The CDR3 is made up of 12 amino acids. Germline CDR1 and CDR2: LNHNV and YYDKDF (reference sequence). Here the CDR3 DNA reads TGTGCCACCAGCAGAGATTGGGTTGAGCAGTTCTTC. It is translated as CATSRDWVEQFF.

The V gene is TRBV20-1, the J gene TRBJ2-1; 7 bases align to TRBD1. This CDR3 contains 14 residues. V gave up 3 bases and J gave up 6 bases; unmatched junction bases: 8. Germline V gene sequence: CDR1 DFQATT, CDR2 SNEGSKA (reference sequence). CDR3 sequence reads: CSARETGFSNEQFF. The CDR3, as DNA: TGCAGTGCTAGGGAGACAGGGTTTTCCAATGAGCAGTTCTTC.

The sample holds one count of this clonotype. It may be a read error: a sequence one base away is much more abundant. The chain employs TRBV7-6 and TRBJ1-5; 9 positions agree with TRBD1. This CDR3 has 16 residues. The V and J ends lost 5 bases and 3 bases, in that order; junction bases with no gene match: 8. CDR1 and CDR2 from the germline V gene are SGHVS and FNYEAQ. CDR3 region: CASSPPGTGYNQPQHF. For the CDR3, the DNA is TGTGCCAGCAGCCCCCCCGGGACAGGGTACAATCAGCCCCAGCATTTT.

This clonotype appeared once. A clone one base away is much larger, so this may be a read error. J is TRBJ1-1 and V is TRBV12-3 or TRBV12-4; D remains unclear. The CDR3 runs 11 residues. CDR3 DNA sequence: TGTGCCAGTAACCGAGGCGGTGAAGCTTGCTTT. Translating gives CASNRGGEACF.

There are many counts of this clonotype. This rearrangement joins TRBV4-1 to TRBJ2-7; D is unclear. Per germline, CDR1 MGHRA and CDR2 YSYEKL. Deletions cut 3 bases from V and 5 bases from J, with 11 bases between. This CDR3 is built from 13 residues. The CDR3 bases are TGCGCCAGCAGCCAGGCCCGGTCCAACGAGCAGTACTTC. Translating it yields CASSQARSNEQYF.

This clonotype was picked up many times. The chain uses TRBV29-1 and TRBJ1-1; D remains ambiguous. CDR3 length: 13 amino acids. CDR1 is SQVTM and CDR2 is ANQGSEA in the germline V gene. V shed 7 bases and J shed 1 base, with 13 bases lying between them. CDR3 in amino acids: CSADGQSNTEAFF. For the CDR3, the DNA is TGCAGCGCCGACGGGCAGTCGAACACTGAAGCTTTCTTT.

Many counts were recorded for this clonotype. This chain uses TRBV28 with TRBJ1-1; a possible D gene is TRBD1 (6 bases). V was clipped by 8 bases and J by 10 bases, with 17 bases between them. Germline V CDR1 and CDR2: MDHEN, SYDVKM. This CDR3 region has 12 residues. CDR3 protein: CASVGRTVGAFF. CDR3 DNA sequence: TGTGCCAGCGTGGGTCGGACAGTAGGAGCTTTCTTT.

Many counts were recorded for this clonotype. The chain employs TRBV7-9 and TRBJ1-2; D not certain. Germline V gene data show CDR1 as SEHNR and CDR2 as FQNEAQ (reference sequence). The V gene lost 3 bases and the J gene lost 4 bases, with 12 bases spanning the gap. The CDR3 has 14 residues. CDR3 loop: CASSFDLLGYGYTF. CDR3 DNA: TGTGCCAGCAGCTTCGACCTGCTTGGCTATGGCTACACCTTC. Full variable domain (remainder filled in from reference TRBV7-9 and TRBJ1-2): DTGVSQNPRHKITKRGQNVTFRCDPISEHNRLYWYRQTLGQGPEFLTYFQNEAQLEKSRLLSDRFSAERPKGSFSTLEIQRTEQGDSAMYLCASSFDLLGYGYTFGSGTRLTVV.

This clonotype was found many times. This rearrangement joins TRBV7-2 to TRBJ2-3; 9 bases match TRBD2. The length of the CDR3 is 19 residues. J was trimmed by 0 bases and V by 2 bases; bases with no gene match: 12. Germline CDR1 is SGHTA and CDR2 is FQGNSA. Written as DNA, the CDR3 is TGTGCCAGCAGCTTAACTCCCAGCGGGAGGTTGGGTAGCACAGATACGCAGTATTTT. Translating gives CASSLTPSGRLGSTDTQYF.

This clonotype was detected a few times. V usage is TRBV14 and J usage is TRBJ2-7; D is undetermined. Trimming removed 4 bases from V and 6 bases from J, with 13 bases in between. The V gene's germline CDR1 is SGHDN and CDR2 FVKESK. The CDR3 consists of 13 residues. This CDR3 reads CASSLLLYSEQYF. The CDR3 DNA reads as TGTGCCAGCAGCCTACTATTGTACTCCGAGCAGTACTTC.

The rearrangement uses TRBV5-5 and TRBJ2-7; 7 bases fit TRBD1. With 6 bases clipped from V and 3 bases from J, the junction kept 6 bases outside the gene matches. CDR3 length: 13 amino acids. Germline CDR1 is SGHKS and CDR2 is YYEKEE (reference sequence). CDR3 residues: CASTRAGGYEQYF. CDR3 coding DNA: TGTGCCAGCACCAGGGCAGGGGGCTACGAGCAGTACTTC.

In DNA form, the CDR3 reads TGTGCCAGCAGTGACACTAGCGGGGGGTCCCAAGAGACCCAGTACTTC. Protein product: CASSDTSGGSQETQYF. This chain joins TRBV2 and TRBJ2-5; TRBD2 aligns across 12 bases. CDR1 is SNHLY, CDR2 FYNNEI, per germline. The V gene end was trimmed by 3 bases and the J gene end by 1 base; junction bases not matched to a gene: 3. The CDR3 length is 16 residues.